A selection of T cell receptor beta chains follows, all from one sample in a study of blood T cell repertoires in COVID-19. Assay used: immunoSEQ multiplex PCR; TCRdb lists only in-frame clones, some missing. The sample yields about 280,000 clones, 85% seen once. Material for sequencing was peripheral blood. These receptors were taken from a human donor in a cohort sampled during active COVID-19. Both conserved end residues are part of each CDR3. The D gene is left open where the match is weak. Some rows have no size entry. The others give once, few or many, or a class for an expanded clone.

D: TRBD2; J: TRBJ2-1; size: -; V: TRBV5-8; length: 15; DNA: TGTGCCAGCAGCACAGGACTAGCGCGTTACAATGAGCAGTTCTTC; CDR3: CASSTGLARYNEQFF
D: -; J: TRBJ2-1; size: -; V: TRBV7-9; length: 12; DNA: TGTGCCAGCAGCCTCCTAGTTGCTGAGCAGTTCTTC; CDR3: CASSLLVAEQFF
D: -; J: TRBJ2-1; size: -; V: TRBV10-3; length: 16; DNA: TGTGCCATCAGTAGGCGAGAGGAGGGGGCCAGGAATGAGCAGTTCTTC; CDR3: CAISRREEGARNEQFF
D: TRBD1; J: TRBJ1-2; size: few; V: TRBV7-2; length: 15; DNA: TGTGCCAGCAGCTTAAGGGACAGAAATAACTATGGCTACACCTTC; CDR3: CASSLRDRNNYGYTF
D: -; J: TRBJ2-4; size: -; V: TRBV15; length: 12; DNA: TGTGCCACCAGCAGAGAAGCAGGCATTCAGTACTTC; CDR3: CATSREAGIQYF
D: TRBD1; J: TRBJ2-7; size: -; V: TRBV6-5; length: 14; DNA: TGTGCCAGCAGCCCCTCGGACAGGGACTACGAGCAGTACTTC; CDR3: CASSPSDRDYEQYF
D: TRBD1; J: TRBJ2-7; size: -; V: TRBV30; length: 12; DNA: TGTGCCTGGAACAGGGGGACCTACGAGCAGTACTTC; CDR3: CAWNRGTYEQYF
D: TRBD2; J: TRBJ2-7; size: -; V: TRBV9; length: 17; DNA: TGTGCCAGCAGCCTAGGGGCCTTACTAGCGGGAGGGGACGAGCAGTACTTC; CDR3: CASSLGALLAGGDEQYF
D: TRBD1; J: TRBJ1-1; size: -; V: TRBV2; length: 10; DNA: TGTGCCAGCCGGACAGGAGAGGCTTTCTTT; CDR3: CASRTGEAFF
D: -; J: TRBJ1-5; size: -; V: TRBV7-8; length: 13; DNA: TGTGCCAGCAGCTTAGGGGGGCATCAGCCCCAGCATTTT; CDR3: CASSLGGHQPQHF
D: TRBD2; J: TRBJ2-1; size: -; V: TRBV13; length: 18; DNA: TGTGCCAGCAGCCGTCCTGGGGGAGCGGGAGGTTCCTACAATGAGCAGTTCTTC; CDR3: CASSRPGGAGGSYNEQFF
D: -; J: TRBJ1-5; size: -; V: TRBV12-5; length: 19; DNA: TGTGCTAGTGGTTTGGTAGTTTGGGGAGAGCCCATGGGCAATCAGCCCCAGCATTTT; CDR3: CASGLVVWGEPMGNQPQHF
D: -; J: TRBJ2-5; size: -; V: TRBV12-3/TRBV12-4; length: 12; DNA: TGTGCCAGCAGTTTATCAGGGGAGACCCAGTACTTC; CDR3: CASSLSGETQYF
D: TRBD2; J: TRBJ2-3; size: -; V: TRBV5-1; length: 14; DNA: TGCGCCAGCACCCTAGCGGGAGTAGCAGATACGCAGTATTTT; CDR3: CASTLAGVADTQYF
D: TRBD1; J: TRBJ1-1; size: -; V: TRBV5-4; length: 15; DNA: TGTGCCAGCAGCCGAGCCGGGACAGTGAACACTGAAGCTTTCTTT; CDR3: CASSRAGTVNTEAFF
D: TRBD2; J: TRBJ2-1; size: -; V: TRBV6-5; length: 14; DNA: TGTGCCAGCAGGGGAGACGGGAGGAGAAATGAGCAGTTCTTC; CDR3: CASRGDGRRNEQFF
D: -; J: TRBJ2-1; size: once; V: TRBV5-1; length: 16; DNA: TGCGCCAGCAGCCTCCAGCCACCGGGAGTCGACAATGAGCAGTTCTTC; CDR3: CASSLQPPGVDNEQFF
D: -; J: TRBJ2-1; size: -; V: TRBV11-2; length: 15; DNA: TGTGCCAGCAGCTCCTCCAGGGACACTTACAATGAGCAGTTCTTC; CDR3: CASSSSRDTYNEQFF
D: -; J: TRBJ2-5; size: -; V: TRBV3-1/TRBV3-2; length: 16; DNA: TGTGCCAGCAGCCAAATCGGAACTGGACAGTACGAGACCCAGTACTTC; CDR3: CASSQIGTGQYETQYF
D: TRBD2; J: TRBJ2-1; size: -; V: TRBV19; length: 14; DNA: TGTGCCAGTCGGAGGGAGGGATCCTACAATGAGCAGTTCTTC; CDR3: CASRREGSYNEQFF
D: -; J: TRBJ2-3; size: -; V: TRBV10-3; length: 13; DNA: TGTGCCATCAGTGACCCGGTTGCAGATACGCAGTATTTT; CDR3: CAISDPVADTQYF
D: TRBD1; J: TRBJ2-7; size: -; V: TRBV5-1; length: 14; DNA: TGCGCCAGCAGCTTAGGACAGGGGAACTACGAGCAGTACTTC; CDR3: CASSLGQGNYEQYF
D: TRBD2; J: TRBJ2-3; size: -; V: TRBV18; length: 16; DNA: TGTGCCAGCTCACCAGCTCGGCTAGCGGGAGTAGGTACGCAGTATTTT; CDR3: CASSPARLAGVGTQYF
D: TRBD2; J: TRBJ2-1; size: -; V: TRBV2; length: 15; DNA: TGTGCCAGCGGAAGACTAGCGGGTACCTACAATGAGCAGTTCTTC; CDR3: CASGRLAGTYNEQFF
D: -; J: TRBJ2-1; size: few; V: TRBV7-2; length: 15; DNA: TGTGCCAGCAGCGCAGCGGGCAGCTCCTACAATGAGCAGTTCTTC; CDR3: CASSAAGSSYNEQFF
D: -; J: TRBJ2-2; size: once; V: TRBV3-1/TRBV3-2; length: 18; DNA: TGTGCCAGCAGCCAACCAGCTCTAGCCGCTCCTAACACCGGGGAGCTGTTTTTT; CDR3: CASSQPALAAPNTGELFF
D: TRBD2; J: TRBJ2-2; size: -; V: TRBV19; length: 14; DNA: TGTGCCAGTCTAGCGGGAAATCGACACCGGGGAGCTGTTTTT; CDR3: CASLAGNRHRGAVF
D: -; J: TRBJ1-3; size: -; V: TRBV10-3; length: 13; DNA: TGTGCCATCCGTCAAAATTACGGGGACACCATATATTTT; CDR3: CAIRQNYGDTIYF
D: TRBD1; J: TRBJ2-2; size: -; V: TRBV9; length: 16; DNA: TGTGCCAGCAGCTCCTCCGGGACAGGGAACACCGGGGAGCTGTTTTTT; CDR3: CASSSSGTGNTGELFF
D: TRBD1; J: TRBJ2-3; size: -; V: TRBV24-1; length: 13; DNA: TGTGCCACCAGTGCGAGGGGGCCAGATACGCAGTATTTT; CDR3: CATSARGPDTQYF
D: -; J: TRBJ1-1; size: -; V: TRBV9; length: 15; DNA: TGTGCCAGCAGTCTACTCCCCGAAGGGGACACTGAAGCTTTCTTT; CDR3: CASSLLPEGDTEAFF
D: TRBD1; J: TRBJ1-1; size: -; V: TRBV5-1; length: 14; DNA: TGCGCCAGCAGATCAGGACAGGGGAACACTGAAGCTTTCTTT; CDR3: CASRSGQGNTEAFF
D: -; J: TRBJ2-7; size: -; V: TRBV15; length: 14; DNA: TGTGCCACCAGCAGAGATATCGGTCGGTACGAGCAGTACTTC; CDR3: CATSRDIGRYEQYF
D: TRBD1; J: TRBJ2-1; size: -; V: TRBV18; length: 16; DNA: TGTGCCAGCTCGCCAATTCCGGGACAGGGGTACAATGAGCAGTTCTTC; CDR3: CASSPIPGQGYNEQFF
D: -; J: TRBJ1-5; size: few; V: TRBV12-3/TRBV12-4; length: 12; DNA: TGTGCCAGCACTAGGGGCTCGGAGCCCCAGCATTTT; CDR3: CASTRGSEPQHF
D: -; J: TRBJ2-2; size: -; V: TRBV14; length: 13; DNA: TGTGCCAGCAGCCAACAATACACCGGGGAGCTGTTTTTT; CDR3: CASSQQYTGELFF
D: TRBD2; J: TRBJ2-5; size: -; V: TRBV7-2; length: 16; DNA: TGTGCCAGCAGCTTAGGTCTAGCGGGAGGCCAAGAGACCCAGTACTTC; CDR3: CASSLGLAGGQETQYF
D: -; J: TRBJ2-1; size: -; V: TRBV7-2; length: 15; DNA: TGTGCCAGCAGCTTAGGGGGGGGCCGGTACAATGAGCAGTTCTTC; CDR3: CASSLGGGRYNEQFF
D: -; J: TRBJ2-7; size: -; V: TRBV28; length: 12; DNA: TGTGCCAGCAGCGACACGTCTTACGAGCAGTACTTC; CDR3: CASSDTSYEQYF
D: -; J: TRBJ1-2; size: -; V: TRBV29-1; length: 11; DNA: TGCAGCGCCACAGGTCTTGTTGGCTACACCTTC; CDR3: CSATGLVGYTF
D: TRBD1; J: TRBJ1-6; size: -; V: TRBV5-6; length: 14; DNA: TGTGCCAGCAGCCCGGGACAGTATAATTCACCCCTCCACTTT; CDR3: CASSPGQYNSPLHF
D: TRBD2; J: TRBJ2-1; size: -; V: TRBV18; length: 18; DNA: TGTGCCAGCTCACCACCGTCGTATGCGGGAGGGCCCCACAATGAGCAGTTCTTC; CDR3: CASSPPSYAGGPHNEQFF
D: TRBD1; J: TRBJ2-7; size: few; V: TRBV18; length: 13; DNA: TGTGCCAGCTCACCATCAGGGGGCTACGAGCAGTACTTC; CDR3: CASSPSGGYEQYF
D: -; J: TRBJ1-5; size: -; V: TRBV7-2; length: 14; DNA: TGTGCCAGCAGCTCCCTCGGGGGTCGGGAGCCCCAGCATTTT; CDR3: CASSSLGGREPQHF
D: TRBD1; J: TRBJ1-6; size: few; V: TRBV5-4; length: 14; DNA: TGTGCCAGCAGCCTTACAGGGGGAGAGTCACCCCTCCACTTT; CDR3: CASSLTGGESPLHF
D: -; J: TRBJ1-3; size: -; V: TRBV19; length: 16; DNA: TGTGCCAGTAGTACCGGGCAGGGGAGTTCTGGAAACACCATATATTTT; CDR3: CASSTGQGSSGNTIYF